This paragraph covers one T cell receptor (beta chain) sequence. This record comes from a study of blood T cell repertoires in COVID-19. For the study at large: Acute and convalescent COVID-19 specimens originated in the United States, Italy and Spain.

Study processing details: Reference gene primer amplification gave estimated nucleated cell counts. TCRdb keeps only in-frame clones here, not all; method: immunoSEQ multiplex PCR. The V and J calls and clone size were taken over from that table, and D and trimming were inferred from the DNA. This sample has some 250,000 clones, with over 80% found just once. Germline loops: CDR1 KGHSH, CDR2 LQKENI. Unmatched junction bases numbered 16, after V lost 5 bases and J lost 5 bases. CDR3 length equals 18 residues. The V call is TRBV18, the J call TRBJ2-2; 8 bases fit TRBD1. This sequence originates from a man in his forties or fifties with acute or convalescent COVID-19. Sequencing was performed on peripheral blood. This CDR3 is CASSRSKVPQGGTGELFF. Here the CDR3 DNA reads TGTGCCAGCTCAAGAAGTAAAGTCCCACAGGGGGGAACCGGGGAGCTGTTTTTT.